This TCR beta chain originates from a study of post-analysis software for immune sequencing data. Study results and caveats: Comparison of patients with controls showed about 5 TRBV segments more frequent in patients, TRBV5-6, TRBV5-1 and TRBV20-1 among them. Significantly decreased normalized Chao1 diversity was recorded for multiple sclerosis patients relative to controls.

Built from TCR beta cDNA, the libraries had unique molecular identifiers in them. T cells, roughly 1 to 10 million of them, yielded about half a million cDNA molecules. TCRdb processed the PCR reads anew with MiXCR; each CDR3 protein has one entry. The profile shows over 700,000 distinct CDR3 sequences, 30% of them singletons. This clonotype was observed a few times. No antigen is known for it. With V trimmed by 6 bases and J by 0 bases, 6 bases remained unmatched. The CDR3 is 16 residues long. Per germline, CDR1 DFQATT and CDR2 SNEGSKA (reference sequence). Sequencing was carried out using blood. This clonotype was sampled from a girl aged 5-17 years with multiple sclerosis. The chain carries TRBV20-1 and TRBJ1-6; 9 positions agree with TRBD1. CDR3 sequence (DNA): TGCAGTGCCCCCGGGGACAGGGACTCCTATAATTCACCCCTCCACTTT. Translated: CSAPGDRDSYNSPLHF.